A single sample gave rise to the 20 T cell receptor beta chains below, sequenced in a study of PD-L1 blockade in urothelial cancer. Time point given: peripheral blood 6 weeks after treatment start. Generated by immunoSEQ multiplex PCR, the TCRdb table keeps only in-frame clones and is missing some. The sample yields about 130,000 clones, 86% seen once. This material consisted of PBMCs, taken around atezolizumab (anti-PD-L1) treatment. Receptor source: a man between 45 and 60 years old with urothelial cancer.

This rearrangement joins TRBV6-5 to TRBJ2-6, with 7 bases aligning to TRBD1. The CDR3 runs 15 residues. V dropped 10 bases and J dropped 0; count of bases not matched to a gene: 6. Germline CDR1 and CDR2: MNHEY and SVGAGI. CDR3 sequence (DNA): TGTGCCACCGCAGGGGGTAGCTCTGGGGCCAACGTCCTGACTTTC. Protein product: CATAGGSSGANVLTF.

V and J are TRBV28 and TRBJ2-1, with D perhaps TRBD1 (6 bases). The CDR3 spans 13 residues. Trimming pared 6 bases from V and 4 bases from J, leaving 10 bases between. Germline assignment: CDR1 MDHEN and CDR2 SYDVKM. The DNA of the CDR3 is TGTGCCAGCAGGGCAGGACAGTACAATGAGCAGTTCTTC. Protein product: CASRAGQYNEQFF. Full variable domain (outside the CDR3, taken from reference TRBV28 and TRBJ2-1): DVKVTQSSRYLVKRTGEKVFLECVQDMDHENMFWYRQDPGLGLRLIYFSYDVKMKEKGDIPEGYSVSREKKERFSLILESASTNQTSMYLCASRAGQYNEQFFGPGTRLTVL.

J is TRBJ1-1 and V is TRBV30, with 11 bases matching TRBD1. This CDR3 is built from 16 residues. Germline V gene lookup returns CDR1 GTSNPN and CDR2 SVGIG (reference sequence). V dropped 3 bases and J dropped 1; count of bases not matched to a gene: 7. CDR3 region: CAWRGTGGAWNTEAFF. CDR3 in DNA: TGTGCCTGGAGGGGGACAGGGGGAGCATGGAACACTGAAGCTTTCTTT.

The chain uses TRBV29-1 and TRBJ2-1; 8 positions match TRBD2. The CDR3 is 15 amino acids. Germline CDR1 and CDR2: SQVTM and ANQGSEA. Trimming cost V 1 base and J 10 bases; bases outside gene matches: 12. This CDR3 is CSVEGLGGRRKEQFF. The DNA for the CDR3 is TGCAGCGTTGAAGGGCTTGGCGGGAGGCGAAAGGAGCAGTTCTTC.

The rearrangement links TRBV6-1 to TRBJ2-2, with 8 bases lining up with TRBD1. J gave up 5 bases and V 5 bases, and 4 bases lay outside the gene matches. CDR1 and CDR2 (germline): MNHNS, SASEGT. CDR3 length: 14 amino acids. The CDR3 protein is CASSRQGATGELFF. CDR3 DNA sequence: TGTGCCAGCAGTCGGCAGGGGGCGACCGGGGAGCTGTTTTTT.

The CDR3 nucleotides are TGTGCCAGCAGTCCCGCCCCTCAGGCCGGGGAGCTGTTTTTT. Translation: CASSPAPQAGELFF. The chain couples TRBV28 to TRBJ2-2, with unresolved D. Germline CDR1 and CDR2: MDHEN and SYDVKM. CDR3 size: 14 residues. Trimming shortened V by 5 bases and J by 6 bases, and 13 bases separated the two germline ends.

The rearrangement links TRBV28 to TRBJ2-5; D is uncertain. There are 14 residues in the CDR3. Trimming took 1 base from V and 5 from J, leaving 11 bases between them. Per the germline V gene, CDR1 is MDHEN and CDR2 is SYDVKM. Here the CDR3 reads CASSLYQVLETQYF. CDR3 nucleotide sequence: TGTGCCAGCAGTTTATATCAGGTATTGGAGACCCAGTACTTC.

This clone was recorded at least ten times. Here the CDR3 DNA reads TGCAGCGCCTTAGGACTAGCGGGAGTTGGGCCCTACGAGCAGTACTTC. Translated: CSALGLAGVGPYEQYF. This sequence joins TRBV29-1 and TRBJ2-7, with 13 nucleotides matching TRBD2. The junction had 11 bases not matched to a gene; V was cut back by 7 bases and J by 2 bases. This CDR3 contains 16 residues. From germline, CDR1 is SQVTM and CDR2 ANQGSEA.

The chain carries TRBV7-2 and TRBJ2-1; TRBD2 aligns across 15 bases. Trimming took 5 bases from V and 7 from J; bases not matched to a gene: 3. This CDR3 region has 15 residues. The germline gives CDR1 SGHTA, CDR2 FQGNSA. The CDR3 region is CASSPGLAGGNEQFF. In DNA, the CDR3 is TGTGCCAGCAGCCCGGGACTAGCGGGAGGTAATGAGCAGTTCTTC.

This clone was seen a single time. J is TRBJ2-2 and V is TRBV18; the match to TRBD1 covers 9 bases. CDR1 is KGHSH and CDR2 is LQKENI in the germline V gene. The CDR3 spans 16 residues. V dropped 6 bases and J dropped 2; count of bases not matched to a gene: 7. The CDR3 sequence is CASSPRTGVNTGELFF. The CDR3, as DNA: TGTGCCAGCTCTCCTCGGACAGGGGTAAACACCGGGGAGCTGTTTTTT. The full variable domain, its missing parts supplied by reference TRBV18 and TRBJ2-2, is NAGVMQNPRHLVRRRGQEARLRCSPMKGHSHVYWYRQLPEEGLKFMVYLQKENIIDESGMPKERFSAEFPKEGPSILRIQQVVRGDSAAYFCASSPRTGVNTGELFFGEGSRLTVL.

The CDR3 DNA sequence: TGTGCCAGCAGTTACTCGTGGCGGGGGACGAACGAGCAGTACTTC. It codes for CASSYSWRGTNEQYF. V is TRBV6-5 and J is TRBJ2-7; 7 bases are shared with TRBD2. Germline V CDR1 and CDR2: MNHEY, SVGAGI. The length of the CDR3 is 15 residues. The junction had 7 bases not matched to a gene; V was cut back by 0 bases and J by 5 bases.

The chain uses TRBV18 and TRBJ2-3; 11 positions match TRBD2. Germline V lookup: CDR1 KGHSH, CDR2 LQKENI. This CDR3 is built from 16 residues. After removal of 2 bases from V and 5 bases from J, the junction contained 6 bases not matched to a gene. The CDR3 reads CASSPTTSGRGDTQYF. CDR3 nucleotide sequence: TGTGCCAGCTCACCAACCACTAGCGGGAGAGGAGATACGCAGTATTTT.

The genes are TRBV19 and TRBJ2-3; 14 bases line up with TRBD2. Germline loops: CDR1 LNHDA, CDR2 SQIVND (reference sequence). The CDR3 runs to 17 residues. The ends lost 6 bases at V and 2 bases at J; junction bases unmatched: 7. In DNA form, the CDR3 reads TGTGCCAGTAGCAAAGGGACTAGCGGGAGTCACACAGATACGCAGTATTTT. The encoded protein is CASSKGTSGSHTDTQYF.

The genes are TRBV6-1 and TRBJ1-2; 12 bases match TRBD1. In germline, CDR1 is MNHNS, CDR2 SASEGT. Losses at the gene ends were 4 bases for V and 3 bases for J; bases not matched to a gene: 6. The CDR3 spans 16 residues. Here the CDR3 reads CASSGTGTGGDYGYTF. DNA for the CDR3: TGTGCCAGCAGTGGTACCGGGACAGGGGGCGACTATGGCTACACCTTC.

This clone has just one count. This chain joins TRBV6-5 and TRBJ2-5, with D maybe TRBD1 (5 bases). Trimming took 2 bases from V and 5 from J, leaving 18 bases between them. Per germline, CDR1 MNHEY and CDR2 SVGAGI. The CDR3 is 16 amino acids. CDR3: CASSYLGGAAFETQYF. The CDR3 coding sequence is TGTGCCAGCAGTTACCTGGGTGGGGCTGCGTTTGAGACCCAGTACTTC.

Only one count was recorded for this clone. For the CDR3, the DNA is TGCGCCAGCAGCGGGACCCTAGCGGGAGGCCTACGATCCGCCCAAGAGACCCAGTACTTC. It specifies CASSGTLAGGLRSAQETQYF. The chain links TRBV5-1 to TRBJ2-5; 11 bases are a match to TRBD2. With 4 bases clipped from V and 1 base from J, the junction kept 18 bases outside the gene matches. The germline V gene has CDR1 SGHRS and CDR2 YFSETQ. The CDR3 has 20 amino acids. Filled out from reference TRBV5-1 and TRBJ2-5, the complete variable domain reads KAGVTQTPRYLIKTRGQQVTLSCSPISGHRSVSWYQQTPGQGLQFLFEYFSETQRNKGNFPGRFSGRQFSNSRSEMNVSTLELGDSALYLCASSGTLAGGLRSAQETQYFGPGTRLLVL.

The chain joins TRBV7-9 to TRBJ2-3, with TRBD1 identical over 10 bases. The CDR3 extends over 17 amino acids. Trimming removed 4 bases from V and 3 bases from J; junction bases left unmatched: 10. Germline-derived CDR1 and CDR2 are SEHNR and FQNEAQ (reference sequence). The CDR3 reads CASSSGGGQGTTDTQYF. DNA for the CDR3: TGTGCCAGCAGCTCAGGTGGGGGACAGGGGACTACAGATACGCAGTATTTT.

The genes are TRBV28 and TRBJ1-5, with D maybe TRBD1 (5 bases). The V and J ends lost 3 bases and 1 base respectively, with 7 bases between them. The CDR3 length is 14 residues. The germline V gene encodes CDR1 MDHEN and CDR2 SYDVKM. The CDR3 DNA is TGTGCCAGCAGTTTCGGGGGGAGCAATCAGCCCCAGCATTTT. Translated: CASSFGGSNQPQHF.

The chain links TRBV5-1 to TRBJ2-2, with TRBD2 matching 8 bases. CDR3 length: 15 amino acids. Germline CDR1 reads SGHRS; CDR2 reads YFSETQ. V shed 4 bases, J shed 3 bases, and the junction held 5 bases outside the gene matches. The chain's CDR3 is CASSPRTSYTGELFF. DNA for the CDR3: TGCGCCAGCAGCCCGAGGACTAGCTACACCGGGGAGCTGTTTTTT. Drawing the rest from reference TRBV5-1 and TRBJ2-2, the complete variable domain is KAGVTQTPRYLIKTRGQQVTLSCSPISGHRSVSWYQQTPGQGLQFLFEYFSETQRNKGNFPGRFSGRQFSNSRSEMNVSTLELGDSALYLCASSPRTSYTGELFFGEGSRLTVL.

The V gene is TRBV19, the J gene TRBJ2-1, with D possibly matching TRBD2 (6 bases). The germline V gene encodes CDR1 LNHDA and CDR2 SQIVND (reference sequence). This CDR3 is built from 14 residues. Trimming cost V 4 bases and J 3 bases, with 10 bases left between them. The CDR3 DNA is TGTGCCAGTAGTACGGCGGGAAACTACAATGAGCAGTTCTTC. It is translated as CASSTAGNYNEQFF. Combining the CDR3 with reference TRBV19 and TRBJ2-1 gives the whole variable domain DGGITQSPKYLFRKEGQNVTLSCEQNLNHDAMYWYRQDPGQGLRLIYYSQIVNDFQKGDIAEGYSVSREKKESFPLTVTSAQKNPTAFYLCASSTAGNYNEQFFGPGTRLTVL.